This T cell receptor (beta chain) stems from a study of cytomegalovirus exposure and HLA in healthy donors. Findings and limits, study-wide: Trimming of TCR beta V- and J-genes showed a link, identified in a later analysis, to a missense DCLRE1C variant. Being indistinguishable, some V segments were excluded, TRBV6-2 and TRBV6-3 among them. Most TCR beta V segments were productive about 90% or about 30% of the time in an earlier analysis.

Primers for the PCR totalled 60 Vbeta and 13 Jbeta. Study processing details: Later reanalysis found 60 million to 90 million unique TCR beta chains, 10 million to 14 million of them shared. The assay was immunoSEQ multiplex PCR, and TCRdb's table has in-frame clones only and misses some. That table furnishes V, J and clone size, whereas the DNA furnished D and trimming. The table records about 200,000 clones, about 80% of them present only once. V lost 0 bases to trimming and J lost 5 bases; unmatched junction nucleotides: 3. From germline, CDR1 is SGDLS and CDR2 YYNGEE. This CDR3 has 15 amino acids. Regarding this clone: The antigen remains undetermined.

The sample was PBMCs. The chain combines TRBV9 with TRBJ2-1; 9 nucleotides line up with TRBD2. This receptor was taken from a man aged 18 to 29 in good health and CMV-seronegative. CDR3 nucleotides: TGTGCCAGCAGCGTAGGACTAGCGGCCAACAATGAGCAGTTCTTC. Translation gives CASSVGLAANNEQFF. The full variable domain, with the rest looked up from reference TRBV9 and TRBJ2-1, is DSGVTQTPKHLITATGQRVTLRCSPRSGDLSVYWYQQSLDQGLQFLIQYYNGEERAKGNILERFSAQQFPDLHSELNLSSLELGDSALYFCASSVGLAANNEQFFGPGTRLTVL.